A selection of T cell receptor beta chains follows, all from one sample in a study of cytomegalovirus exposure and HLA in healthy donors. The data were produced by immunoSEQ multiplex PCR, yet TCRdb's version contains in-frame clones alone and is incomplete. Of some 140,000 clones listed, roughly 83% are singletons. Sequenced: PBMCs. The receptor set was obtained from a female donor in good health and CMV-seronegative. Each CDR3 is given with its conserved first and last residue. D genes are given only for firm matches. Size is stated for part of the rows, as once, few or many counts, or as a class when the clone is expanded.

abundance,d_gene,j_gene,v_gene,CDR3aa,CDR3nt
.,TRBD2,TRBJ2-7,TRBV12-5,CASGSAAGASYEQYF,TGTGCTAGTGGTAGCGCGGCGGGAGCATCCTACGAGCAGTACTTC
.,TRBD2,TRBJ2-2,TRBV2,CASTSGGVGELFF,TGTGCCAGCACTAGCGGGGGAGTCGGGGAGCTGTTTTTT
.,.,TRBJ2-4,TRBV9,CASSGARGLENIQYF,TGTGCCAGCAGCGGAGCCAGAGGGTTGGAGAACATTCAGTACTTC
.,TRBD2,TRBJ2-3,TRBV19,CASSVSGTITDTQYF,TGTGCCAGTAGTGTATCCGGGACTATCACAGATACGCAGTATTTT
.,TRBD1,TRBJ1-5,TRBV30,CAWGRDRGSLVNQPQHF,TGTGCCTGGGGCCGGGACAGGGGATCTTTGGTTAATCAGCCCCAGCATTTT
.,TRBD1,TRBJ1-1,TRBV29-1,CSVEVSGGGGAAFF,TGCAGCGTTGAAGTGTCCGGAGGGGGCGGAGCGGCTTTCTTT
.,.,TRBJ1-3,TRBV11-3,CASSLPWRGAGGNTIYF,TGTGCCAGCAGCTTACCTTGGCGGGGAGCGGGTGGAAACACCATATATTTT
.,.,TRBJ1-2,TRBV27,CASSFNRNYGYTF,TGTGCCAGCAGTTTTAACAGGAACTATGGCTACACCTTC
.,TRBD2,TRBJ2-1,TRBV19,CASSGRLATYNEQFF,TGTGCCAGTAGTGGGAGACTAGCCACCTACAATGAGCAGTTCTTC
.,TRBD2,TRBJ2-1,TRBV19,CASSLSSGGARNEQFF,TGTGCCAGTAGTCTCAGTAGCGGGGGGGCGAGGAATGAGCAGTTCTTC
.,.,TRBJ1-1,TRBV18,CASSPISGTEAFF,TGTGCCAGCTCACCTATTTCGGGCACTGAAGCTTTCTTT
.,TRBD1,TRBJ1-5,TRBV5-6,CASSRDRGYNQPQHF,TGTGCCAGCAGTCGGGACAGGGGGTACAATCAGCCCCAGCATTTT
.,TRBD2,TRBJ2-1,TRBV9,CASNMRGAWDEQFF,TGTGCCAGCAATATGCGGGGGGCATGGGATGAGCAGTTCTTC
.,TRBD2,TRBJ2-2,TRBV29-1,CSVDSGSRTGELFF,TGCAGCGTTGATAGCGGGAGTCGGACCGGGGAGCTGTTTTTT
.,.,TRBJ1-1,TRBV10-3,CAISEDRFTFF,TGTGCCATCAGTGAGGACAGGTTTACTTTCTTT
once,TRBD2,TRBJ2-3,TRBV2,CASSDLAGGDTQYF,TGTGCCAGCAGTGATTTAGCGGGGGGAGATACGCAGTATTTT
once,TRBD2,TRBJ2-7,TRBV4-3,CASSQAVGTSRREQYF,TGCGCCAGCAGCCAAGCAGTCGGGACTAGTCGTCGCGAGCAGTACTTC
.,TRBD2,TRBJ2-2,TRBV2,CASKASGTGELFF,TGTGCCAGCAAGGCTAGCGGGACCGGGGAGCTGTTTTTT
.,TRBD2,TRBJ2-7,TRBV10-3,CAISAGLGYEQYF,TGTGCCATCAGCGCCGGACTAGGCTACGAGCAGTACTTC
.,.,TRBJ1-6,TRBV7-2,CASSHRNSPLHF,TGTGCCAGCAGCCACAGAAATTCACCCCTCCACTTT